The 11 T cell receptor beta chains below come from one sample, sequenced in a study of CD8+CD57+ T cells in acquired aplastic anemia. Individuals selected for sequencing had exhibited CD8+CD57+ cell expansion on flow cytometry. The TCR beta profiling, which covered VDJ combination and CDR3 sequence, was carried out using genomic DNA as the template. TCRdb processed the reads anew with MiXCR; each CDR3 protein has one entry. The sample lists approximately 150,000 distinct CDR3 sequences, roughly half occurring once. Sequencing was carried out using sorted CD4+, CD8+, or CD8+CD57+ T cells (not recorded which) from PBMCs. The receptors here all came from a human donor with aplastic anemia.

This clonotype has at least ten counts. The chain carries TRBV6-1 and TRBJ1-2; D is unresolved. CDR3 length: 14 residues. V lost 7 bases to trimming and J lost 4 bases, with 16 bases between them. CDR1 is MNHNS, CDR2 SASEGT, per germline. This CDR3 reads CASTQRVEAYGYTF. The DNA of the CDR3 is TGTGCCAGCACTCAGCGGGTGGAGGCCTATGGCTACACCTTC.

V gene TRBV12-3 or TRBV12-4 combines with J gene TRBJ1-3; 9 positions match TRBD1. V lost 5 bases to trimming and J lost 4 bases; unmatched junction nucleotides: 6. This CDR3 contains 15 residues. As DNA, the CDR3 is TGTGCCAGCAGTCCTGGACAGGGGTTCGGAAACACCATATATTTT. This translates into CASSPGQGFGNTIYF.

This clonotype has ten or more counts. The V gene is TRBV7-2, the J gene TRBJ1-2; perhaps TRBD1 as D (6 bases). Germline lookup yields CDR1 SGHTA and CDR2 FQGNSA. The CDR3 is 15 residues long. Trimming left V 1 base short and J 6 bases short, with 15 bases between. This chain's CDR3 is CASSLGLGGAHGYTF. In DNA, the CDR3 is TGTGCCAGCAGCTTAGGATTGGGGGGCGCACATGGCTACACCTTC.

This clonotype was observed many times. The V and J genes are TRBV6-1 and TRBJ1-1; D is perhaps TRBD1 (5 bases). Germline loops: CDR1 MNHNS, CDR2 SASEGT. The V gene lost 6 bases and the J gene lost 4 bases, with 15 bases spanning the gap. This CDR3 spans 14 amino acids. The CDR3 DNA is TGTGCCAGCAGCCCACAGGCCTGGGGCACTGAAGCTTTCTTT. It encodes CASSPQAWGTEAFF.

This rearrangement joins TRBV19 to TRBJ1-2; TRBD1 matches at 9 bases. The J segment lost 7 bases and the V segment lost 6 bases, leaving 3 bases of the junction unmatched. The CDR3 is made up of 12 amino acids. The germline gives CDR1 LNHDA, CDR2 SQIVND (reference sequence). The CDR3 bases are TGTGCCAGTAGGCCGACAGGGGGTGGCTACACCTTC. Its translation is CASRPTGGGYTF.

This clonotype has ten or more counts. CDR3 in DNA: TGTGCCAGCAGCTGGAGACAGGGTCTGGACACTGAAGCTTTCTTT. Residues: CASSWRQGLDTEAFF. The chain employs TRBV5-5 and TRBJ1-1; 7 bases align to TRBD1. CDR3 size: 15 residues. V gave up 3 bases and J gave up 3 bases; unmatched junction bases: 8. Germline-derived CDR1 and CDR2 are SGHKS and YYEKEE (reference sequence).

This clonotype was counted at least ten times. The chain employs TRBV6-5 and TRBJ2-3; 9 nucleotides agree with TRBD2. Trimming removed 0 bases from V and 5 bases from J; junction bases left unmatched: 6. The germline V gene encodes CDR1 MNHEY and CDR2 SVGAGI. The CDR3 length is 16 residues. This CDR3 reads CASSYSRRGGGDTQYF. The CDR3 nucleotides are TGTGCCAGCAGTTACTCACGGCGGGGGGGCGGAGATACGCAGTATTTT.

V is TRBV29-1 and J is TRBJ2-5, with TRBD2 identical over 11 bases. V dropped 6 bases and J dropped 7; count of bases not matched to a gene: 10. Germline V gene sequence: CDR1 SQVTM, CDR2 ANQGSEA. This CDR3 comprises 14 residues. For the CDR3, the DNA is TGCAGCGTGGCAACTAGCGGGGGCCCCAGGACCCAGTACTTC. As protein: CSVATSGGPRTQYF. Filled out from reference TRBV29-1 and TRBJ2-5, the complete variable domain reads SAVISQKPSRDICQRGTSLTIQCQVDSQVTMMFWYRQQPGQSLTLIATANQGSEATYESGFVIDKFPISRPNLTFSTLTVSNMSPEDSSIYLCSVATSGGPRTQYFGPGTRLLVL.

The rearrangement joins TRBV12-3 or TRBV12-4 to TRBJ2-1; TRBD2 aligns across 7 bases. J gave up 16 bases and V 3 bases, and 6 bases lay outside the gene matches. The length of the CDR3 is 11 residues. CDR3 bases: TGTGCCAGCAGTTTGGGAGGGCACCCATTCTTC. Amino acids: CASSLGGHPFF.

This clonotype was seen more than once but under ten times. This sequence joins TRBV24-1 and TRBJ2-6; 12 bases align to TRBD2. V lost 8 bases and J lost 0; bases outside the gene matches: 4. CDR1 is KGHDR, CDR2 SFDVKD, per germline. The CDR3 loop spans 17 amino acids. CDR3 nucleotide sequence: TGTGCCACCACTAGCGGGGGGGCCGTCTCTGGGGCCAACGTCCTGACTTTC. Protein sequence: CATTSGGAVSGANVLTF.

The V gene is TRBV2, the J gene TRBJ2-3, with TRBD1 matching over 7 bases. Germline CDR1 is SNHLY and CDR2 is FYNNEI. J was trimmed by 2 bases and V by 8 bases; bases with no gene match: 10. The CDR3 sequence is 15 residues long. CDR3 coding DNA: TGTGCCAGCGGCGTGAACAGGGGAACCACAGATACGCAGTATTTT. It encodes CASGVNRGTTDTQYF.